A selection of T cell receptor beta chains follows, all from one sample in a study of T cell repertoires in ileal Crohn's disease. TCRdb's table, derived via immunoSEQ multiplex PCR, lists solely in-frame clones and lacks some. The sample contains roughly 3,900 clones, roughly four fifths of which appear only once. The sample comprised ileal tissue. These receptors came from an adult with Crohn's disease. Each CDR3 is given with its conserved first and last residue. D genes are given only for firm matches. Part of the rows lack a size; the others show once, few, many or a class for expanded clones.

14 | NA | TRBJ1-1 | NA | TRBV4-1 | TGCGCCAGCAGCCAACAGGATATGAACACTGAAGCTTTCTTT | CASSQQDMNTEAFF
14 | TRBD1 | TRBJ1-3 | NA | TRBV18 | TGTGCCAGCTCCCTGGACAGGGACGGAAACACCATATATTTT | CASSLDRDGNTIYF
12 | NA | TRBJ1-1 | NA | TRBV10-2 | TGCGCCAGCAGTCAACCGCGGACAGAAGCTTTCTTT | CASSQPRTEAFF
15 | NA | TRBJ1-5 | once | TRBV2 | TGTGCCAGCAGCCCCACCCTCCGGACAGTACAGCCCCAGCATTTT | CASSPTLRTVQPQHF
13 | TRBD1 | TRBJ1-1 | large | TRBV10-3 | TGTGCCACCTGGACAGGGGCAGACACTGAAGCTTTCTTT | CATWTGADTEAFF
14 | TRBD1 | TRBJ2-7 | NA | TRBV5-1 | TGCGCCAGCACCGGACAGGGGGCAGCCTACGAGCAGTACTTC | CASTGQGAAYEQYF
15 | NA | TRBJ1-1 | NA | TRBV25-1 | TGTGCCAGCAGTGAACGGGGACCCAGGGGAGCTGAAGCTTTCTTT | CASSERGPRGAEAFF
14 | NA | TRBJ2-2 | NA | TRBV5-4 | TGTGCCAGCAGCCTCATAACTAACGCCGGGGAGCTGTTTTTT | CASSLITNAGELFF
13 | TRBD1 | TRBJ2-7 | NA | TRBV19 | TGTGCCAGTGCGAGGGACAGGGGTTACGAGCAGTACTTC | CASARDRGYEQYF
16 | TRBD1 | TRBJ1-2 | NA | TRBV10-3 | TGTGCCACTGTACAGGGGATAAGGGAAAGAATACGTGGCTACACCTTC | CATVQGIRERIRGYTF
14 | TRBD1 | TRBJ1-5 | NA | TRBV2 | TGTGCCAGCAGTGCAGACAGGGGAAATCAGCCCCAGCATTTT | CASSADRGNQPQHF
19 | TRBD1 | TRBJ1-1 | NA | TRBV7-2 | TGTGCCAGCAGCATAGTCGGCACAGGGGGATTAGGAGGGAACACTGAAGCTTTCTTT | CASSIVGTGGLGGNTEAFF
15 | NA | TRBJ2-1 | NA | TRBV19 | TGTGCCAGTAGGGGGGGGGCAGCGACAAACAATGAGCAGTTCTTC | CASRGGAATNNEQFF
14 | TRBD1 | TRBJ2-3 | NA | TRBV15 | TGTGCCACCAGCAGGGACAGGGGGGGAGATACGCAGTATTTT | CATSRDRGGDTQYF
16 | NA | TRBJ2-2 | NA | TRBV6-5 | TGTGCCAGCAGTTACAGGGCAGGGGATTTTTCCGGGGAGCTGTTTTTT | CASSYRAGDFSGELFF
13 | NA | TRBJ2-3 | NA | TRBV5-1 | TGCGCCAGCAGCGAGGGACTTTCAGATACGCAGTATTTT | CASSEGLSDTQYF
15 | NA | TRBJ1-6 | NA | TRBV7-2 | TGTGCCAGCAGCTTAGATGTCAGAATGAATTCACCCCTCCACTTT | CASSLDVRMNSPLHF
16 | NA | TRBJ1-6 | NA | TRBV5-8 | TGTGCCAGCACCCCAGATGCTAGCTCCTATAATTCACCCCTCCACTTT | CASTPDASSYNSPLHF
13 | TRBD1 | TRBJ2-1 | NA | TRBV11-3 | TGTGCCAGCAGCTGGACAGGGGGCAATGAGCAGTTCTTC | CASSWTGGNEQFF
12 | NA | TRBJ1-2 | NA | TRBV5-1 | TGCGCCAGCAGCTTGGGGGGGCATGGCTACACCTTC | CASSLGGHGYTF
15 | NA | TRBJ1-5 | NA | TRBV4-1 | TGCGCCAGCAGCCAAGACGCCAGGCTTGCTCAGCCCCAGCATTTT | CASSQDARLAQPQHF
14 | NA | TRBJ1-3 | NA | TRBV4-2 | TGTGCCAGCAGCCAAGATTTGCACGGGGACACCATATATTTT | CASSQDLHGDTIYF